Below are 23 T cell receptor beta chains sequenced from a single sample in a study of T-cell reconstitution after alpha-beta-depleted transplantation in children. It was with unique molecular identifiers that the TCRbeta library was prepared. Using its own MiXCR run on the PCR reads, TCRdb lists one record per CDR3 protein. This sample carries 170,000 or so distinct CDR3 sequences, more than 6.5% of them seen once, and the ten largest clones take about 3%. Sequenced material: PBMCs from the stem cell graft donor, taken from the stem cell graft. The source of these receptors is a human donor who donated a stem cell graft to a child with Wiskott-Aldrich syndrome.

The sample holds many counts of this clonotype. This chain uses TRBV15 with TRBJ2-5, with D perhaps matching TRBD1 or TRBD2 (5 bases each). CDR1 and CDR2 (germline): LNHNV, YYDKDF (reference sequence). The CDR3 is made up of 14 amino acids. V was clipped by 4 bases and J by 0 bases, with 9 bases between them. CDR3 protein: CATSNRTYQETQYF. CDR3 DNA: TGTGCCACCAGCAACAGGACTTACCAAGAGACCCAGTACTTC.

In its sample, this clonotype was seen a few times. The chain combines TRBV30 with TRBJ2-7; no firm D call. V was shortened by 2 bases and J by 1 base, with 6 bases between the two germline ends. Germline CDR1 and CDR2: GTSNPN and SVGIG (reference sequence). The CDR3 spans 12 residues. In DNA form, the CDR3 reads TGTGCCTGGAGTAAGAATTCCTACGAGCAGTACTTC. Amino acids: CAWSKNSYEQYF.

This clonotype showed up many times. This chain uses TRBV20-1 with TRBJ2-4, with 11 positions matching TRBD2. Germline values: CDR1 DFQATT, CDR2 SNEGSKA (reference sequence). The length of the CDR3 is 18 residues. J was trimmed by 0 bases and V by 1 base; bases with no gene match: 8. The CDR3 loop reads CSARVIGTSGLAKNIQYF. The CDR3 DNA reads as TGCAGTGCTAGAGTTATCGGGACTAGCGGTTTAGCCAAAAACATTCAGTACTTC.

In its sample, this clonotype was seen many times. The chain carries TRBV25-1 and TRBJ2-3, with TRBD2 as a possible D gene (5 bases). Germline CDR1 is MGHDK and CDR2 is SYGVNS. V dropped 3 bases and J dropped 5 bases, with 15 bases sitting between them. The CDR3 runs to 15 residues. Written as DNA, the CDR3 is TGTGCCAGCAGTGAGGAGATAACCCGGGGAGATACGCAGTATTTT. This sequence encodes CASSEEITRGDTQYF.

This clonotype was picked up many times. In DNA form, the CDR3 reads TGCGCCAGCAGCTTTGATCTGGTGGAGACCCAGTACTTC. Protein product: CASSFDLVETQYF. The V call is TRBV5-1, the J call TRBJ2-5; no clear D gene. CDR3 length equals 13 residues. Trimming took off 2 bases at V and 5 bases at J, with 10 bases between the two ends. Germline V gene lookup returns CDR1 SGHRS and CDR2 YFSETQ.

The V and J genes are TRBV7-9 and TRBJ2-7, with a weak D call TRBD2 (6 bases). In germline, CDR1 is SEHNR, CDR2 FQNEAQ (reference sequence). Trimming took 5 bases from V and 3 from J, leaving 11 bases between them. The CDR3 runs 13 residues. The CDR3 bases are TGTGCCAGCAGCCGGGGACTTCTCTACGAGCAGTACTTC. This gives the protein CASSRGLLYEQYF.

This clonotype has only a few counts. The J gene is TRBJ1-1, the V gene TRBV12-3 or TRBV12-4, with 7 bases aligning to TRBD1. This CDR3 region has 14 residues. With V trimmed by 5 bases and J by 0 bases, 3 bases remained unmatched. The CDR3 region is CASSTRGMNTEAFF. DNA for the CDR3: TGTGCCAGCAGTACCAGGGGGATGAACACTGAAGCTTTCTTT.

This clonotype was detected only a few times. The CDR3 nucleotides are TGCAGTGCTAAAAATGGGACTAGCGGTAACGAGCAGTACTTC. This codes for CSAKNGTSGNEQYF. The chain links TRBV20-1 to TRBJ2-7, with 11 bases matching TRBD2. Trimming took 4 bases from V and 5 from J; bases not matched to a gene: 7. The CDR3 runs to 14 residues. The V gene's germline CDR1 is DFQATT and CDR2 SNEGSKA (reference sequence).

At least ten counts were recorded for this clonotype. The gene calls are TRBV20-1 and TRBJ2-1, with TRBD2 matching over 8 bases. The length of the CDR3 is 15 residues. CDR1 is DFQATT, CDR2 SNEGSKA, per germline (reference sequence). Trimming cost V 1 base and J 0 bases; bases outside gene matches: 2. CDR3 coding DNA: TGCAGTGCTAGAGCACTAGCGGACTCCTACAATGAGCAGTTCTTC. It is translated as CSARALADSYNEQFF.

This clonotype occurred many times. The chain couples TRBV2 to TRBJ1-5; TRBD1 agrees at 8 bases. The CDR3 covers 13 residues. Trimming cost V 6 bases and J 5 bases; bases outside gene matches: 3. Germline V gene lookup returns CDR1 SNHLY and CDR2 FYNNEI. DNA of the CDR3: TGTGCCAGCAGGGACAGGGATGATCAGCCCCAGCATTTT. Its translation: CASRDRDDQPQHF.

This chain uses TRBV20-1 with TRBJ2-7, with 11 bases identical to TRBD2. The CDR3 covers 15 residues. The V segment lost 6 bases and the J segment 4 bases; nucleotides outside the gene matches: 11. The V gene's germline CDR1 is DFQATT and CDR2 SNEGSKA (reference sequence). CDR3 DNA sequence: TGCAGTGCCTTGGGACGACTAGCGGGAAAGTACGAGCAGTACTTC. Its translation: CSALGRLAGKYEQYF.

This clonotype was counted at least ten times. The rearrangement links TRBV10-3 to TRBJ2-7; 11 positions agree with TRBD2. V lost 3 bases to trimming and J lost 2 bases; unmatched junction nucleotides: 3. The CDR3 runs to 15 residues. Germline V gene sequence: CDR1 ENHRY, CDR2 SYGVKD. The CDR3 loop is CAISDGTSGTYEQYF. The CDR3 bases are TGTGCCATCAGTGATGGGACTAGCGGAACCTACGAGCAGTACTTC.

Many counts were recorded for this clonotype. V and J are TRBV5-1 and TRBJ2-7; the D is unclear. The germline V gene encodes CDR1 SGHRS and CDR2 YFSETQ. CDR3 length: 14 amino acids. Trimming stripped 0 bases from V and 1 base from J, with 8 bases between. This CDR3 reads CASSLGQFSYEQYF. CDR3 in DNA: TGCGCCAGCAGCTTGGGCCAGTTTTCCTACGAGCAGTACTTC.

Many counts were recorded for this clonotype. V usage is TRBV5-1 and J usage is TRBJ2-7; D gene unclear. The germline CDR1 and CDR2 sequences are SGHRS and YFSETQ. Trimming pared 4 bases from V and 1 base from J, leaving 15 bases between. CDR3 length: 15 residues. CDR3 sequence: CASSLVGFYSYEQYF. The CDR3 region has the DNA TGCGCCAGCAGCCTCGTGGGGTTTTATTCCTACGAGCAGTACTTC.

This clonotype has at least ten counts. The chain combines TRBV9 with TRBJ1-3; possibly TRBD1 for D (5 bases). Trimming removed 4 bases from V and 14 bases from J, with 28 bases in between. CDR3 length equals 16 residues. Per the germline V gene, CDR1 is SGDLS and CDR2 is YYNGEE. The CDR3 nucleotides are TGTGCCAGCAGCTACATTGGGGCCGGGACGGACGATCGCCTATATTTT. Encoded protein: CASSYIGAGTDDRLYF.

This clonotype has ten or more counts. The chain couples TRBV5-1 to TRBJ1-2, with 7 bases that match TRBD1. The germline V gene has CDR1 SGHRS and CDR2 YFSETQ. The CDR3 has 13 amino acids. Trimming took 4 bases from V and 3 from J; bases not matched to a gene: 3. Written as DNA, the CDR3 is TGCGCCAGCAGCCGACAGGGAGACTATGGCTACACCTTC. Residues: CASSRQGDYGYTF.

The table lists this clonotype with many counts. The gene calls are TRBV5-1 and TRBJ2-3; tentatively, D is TRBD1 (5 bases). Germline CDR1 and CDR2: SGHRS and YFSETQ. Deletions cut 2 bases from V and 0 bases from J, with 13 bases between. The CDR3 consists of 16 residues. Here the CDR3 DNA reads TGCGCCAGCAGCTTTTTAGACAGTACTAGCACAGATACGCAGTATTTT. Translation gives CASSFLDSTSTDTQYF.

This clonotype has a count of ten or more. The chain carries TRBV5-1 and TRBJ2-7; 7 bases match TRBD1. CDR3 length: 13 residues. Germline trimming cut 8 bases from V and 3 bases from J; bases unmatched to any gene: 8. Per germline, CDR1 SGHRS and CDR2 YFSETQ. CDR3 nucleotides: TGCGCCAGTAAGACAGGGTCGAGCTACGAGCAGTACTTC. This encodes CASKTGSSYEQYF.

This clonotype showed up many times. The chain carries TRBV20-1 and TRBJ2-1; 7 bases are shared with TRBD1. V was clipped by 1 base and J by 7 bases; unmatched bases: 7. Germline CDR1 reads DFQATT; CDR2 reads SNEGSKA (reference sequence). The CDR3 length is 14 residues. CDR3 DNA sequence: TGCAGTGCTAGAGGAACAGGGGAGTGGAATGAGCAGTTCTTC. Translated: CSARGTGEWNEQFF.

Many counts were recorded for this clonotype. This sequence joins TRBV15 and TRBJ2-5; maybe TRBD2 (5 bases). The CDR3 loop spans 15 amino acids. In germline, CDR1 is LNHNV, CDR2 YYDKDF (reference sequence). Trimming took off 1 base at V and 5 bases at J, with 14 bases between the two ends. CDR3 nucleotides: TGTGCCACCAGCAGAGGAAAAGGGAGTGTGGAGACCCAGTACTTC. Protein: CATSRGKGSVETQYF.

This clonotype was counted ten times or more. The rearrangement uses TRBV20-1 and TRBJ2-5; 10 nucleotides match TRBD1. The CDR3 length is 15 residues. Per the germline V gene, CDR1 is DFQATT and CDR2 is SNEGSKA (reference sequence). With 5 bases clipped from V and 5 bases from J, the junction kept 11 bases outside the gene matches. The CDR3 DNA reads TGCAGTGCTGTCCCCTGGGGACAGGGGATGGAGACCCAGTACTTC. The encoded protein is CSAVPWGQGMETQYF.

This clonotype was seen repeatedly, ten times or more. The rearrangement uses TRBV12-3 or TRBV12-4 and TRBJ1-5, with TRBD1 identical over 7 bases. With V trimmed by 3 bases and J by 2 bases, 4 bases remained unmatched. The CDR3 has 15 amino acids. The CDR3 loop reads CASSLSGTGNQPQHF. The CDR3 bases are TGTGCCAGCAGTTTGTCCGGGACAGGCAATCAGCCCCAGCATTTT.

This clonotype was picked up many times. The gene calls are TRBV6-2 or TRBV6-3 and TRBJ1-5, with a tentative D call TRBD1 (5 bases). This CDR3 comprises 20 residues. The germline V and J ends were trimmed by 4 bases and 2 bases, with 27 bases remaining between them. Germline V CDR1 and CDR2: MNHEY, SVGEGT. The CDR3 bases are TGTGCCAGCAGTTCCGCTACCGGGACCCGGTTTTGGAGAGGCAATCAGCCCCAGCATTTT. This translates into CASSSATGTRFWRGNQPQHF.